This T cell receptor (beta chain) is from a study of T cell responses to AZD1222 COVID-19 vaccine. Overall study findings and caveats: Clonal diversity was possibly underestimated; the donors were predominantly white British and more often female. None of the repertoires were sampled until the peak T cell response had passed. Just six AZD1222 recipients were seropositive at baseline. Close to half of all spike-specific TCRs reportedly target regions of the variants that are unmutated.

In the case of this clone: Its antigen is as yet unknown.

Profiling relied on immunoSEQ multiplex PCR, and the TCRdb table lists in-frame clones only, not all of them. The data contain about 110,000 clones, 88% of them seen just once; the ten biggest clones take up 10% to 15%. Germline lookup yields CDR1 MDHEN and CDR2 SYDVKM. Trimming pared 3 bases from V and 6 bases from J, leaving 14 bases between. The CDR3 has 14 residues. This receptor was identified in an adult in good health. Specimen: peripheral blood, collected on day 0 of MenACWY control vaccination. This chain links TRBV28 with TRBJ1-1; D is uncertain. This CDR3 reads CASSFGLTGAEAFF. CDR3 DNA sequence: TGTGCCAGCAGTTTCGGACTCACCGGCGCTGAAGCTTTCTTT.